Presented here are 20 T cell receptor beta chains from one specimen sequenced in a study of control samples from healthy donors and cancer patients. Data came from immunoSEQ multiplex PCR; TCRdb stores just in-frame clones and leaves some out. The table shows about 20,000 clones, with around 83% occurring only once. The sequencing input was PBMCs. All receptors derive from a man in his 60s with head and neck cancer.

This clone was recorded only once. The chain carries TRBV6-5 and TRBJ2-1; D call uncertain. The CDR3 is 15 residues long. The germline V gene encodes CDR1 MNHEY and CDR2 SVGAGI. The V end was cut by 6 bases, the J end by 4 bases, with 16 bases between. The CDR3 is CASSPSDNFYNEQFF. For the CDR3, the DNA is TGTGCCAGCAGCCCGAGCGACAATTTTTACAATGAGCAGTTCTTC.

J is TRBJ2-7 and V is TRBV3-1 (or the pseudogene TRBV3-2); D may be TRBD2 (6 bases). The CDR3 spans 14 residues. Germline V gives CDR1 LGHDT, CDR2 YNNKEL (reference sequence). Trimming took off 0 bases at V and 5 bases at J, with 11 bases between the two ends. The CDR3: CASSQEGEAHEQYF. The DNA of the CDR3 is TGTGCCAGCAGCCAAGAAGGGGAGGCCCACGAGCAGTACTTC.

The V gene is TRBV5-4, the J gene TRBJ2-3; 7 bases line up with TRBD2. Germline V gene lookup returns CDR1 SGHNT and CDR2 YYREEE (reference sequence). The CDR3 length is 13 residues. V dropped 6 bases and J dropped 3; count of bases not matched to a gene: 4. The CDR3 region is CASKRGETDTQYF. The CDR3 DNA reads TGTGCCAGCAAACGGGGGGAGACAGATACGCAGTATTTT.

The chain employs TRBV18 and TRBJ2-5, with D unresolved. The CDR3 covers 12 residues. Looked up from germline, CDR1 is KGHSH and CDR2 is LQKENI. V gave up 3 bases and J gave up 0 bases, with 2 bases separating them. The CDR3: CASSPNQETQYF. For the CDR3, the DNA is TGTGCCAGCTCACCTAACCAAGAGACCCAGTACTTC. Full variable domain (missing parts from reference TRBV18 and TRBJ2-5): NAGVMQNPRHLVRRRGQEARLRCSPMKGHSHVYWYRQLPEEGLKFMVYLQKENIIDESGMPKERFSAEFPKEGPSILRIQQVVRGDSAAYFCASSPNQETQYFGPGTRLLVL.

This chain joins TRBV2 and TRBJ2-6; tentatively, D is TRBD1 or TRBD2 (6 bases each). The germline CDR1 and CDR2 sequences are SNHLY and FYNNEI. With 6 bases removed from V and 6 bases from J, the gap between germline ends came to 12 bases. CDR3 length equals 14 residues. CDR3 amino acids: CASRQGLLANVLTF. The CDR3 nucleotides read TGTGCCAGCAGACAGGGACTGCTGGCCAACGTCCTGACTTTC. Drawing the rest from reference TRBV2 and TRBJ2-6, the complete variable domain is EPEVTQTPSHQVTQMGQEVILRCVPISNHLYFYWYRQILGQKVEFLVSFYNNEISEKSEIFDDQFSVERPDGSNFTLKIRSTKLEDSAMYFCASRQGLLANVLTFGAGSRLTVL.

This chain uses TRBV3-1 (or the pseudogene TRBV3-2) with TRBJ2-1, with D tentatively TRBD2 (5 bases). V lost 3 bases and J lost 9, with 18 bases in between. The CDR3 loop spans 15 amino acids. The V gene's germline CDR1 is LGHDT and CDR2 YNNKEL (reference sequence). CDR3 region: CASSQPGTKRSEQFF. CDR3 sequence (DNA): TGTGCCAGCAGCCAGCCGGGAACAAAGCGTAGTGAGCAGTTCTTC.

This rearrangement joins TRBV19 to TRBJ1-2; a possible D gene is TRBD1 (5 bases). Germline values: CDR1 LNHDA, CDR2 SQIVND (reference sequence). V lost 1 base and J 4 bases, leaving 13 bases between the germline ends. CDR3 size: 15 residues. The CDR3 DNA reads TGTGCCAGTAGTATAGGTACAGGACCCATCTATGGCTACACCTTC. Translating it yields CASSIGTGPIYGYTF.

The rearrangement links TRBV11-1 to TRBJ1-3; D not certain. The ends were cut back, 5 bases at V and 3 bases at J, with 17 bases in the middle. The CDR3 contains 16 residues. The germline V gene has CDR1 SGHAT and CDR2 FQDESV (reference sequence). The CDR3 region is CASSPRAPGLGNTIYF. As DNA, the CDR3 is TGTGCCAGCAGCCCGAGAGCGCCCGGACTTGGAAACACCATATATTTT.

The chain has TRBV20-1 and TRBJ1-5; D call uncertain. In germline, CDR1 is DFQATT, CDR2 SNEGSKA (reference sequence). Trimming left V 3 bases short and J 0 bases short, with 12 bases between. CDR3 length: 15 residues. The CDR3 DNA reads TGCAGTGCTAGTCGGTCAATCAATAGCAATCAGCCCCAGCATTTT. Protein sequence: CSASRSINSNQPQHF.

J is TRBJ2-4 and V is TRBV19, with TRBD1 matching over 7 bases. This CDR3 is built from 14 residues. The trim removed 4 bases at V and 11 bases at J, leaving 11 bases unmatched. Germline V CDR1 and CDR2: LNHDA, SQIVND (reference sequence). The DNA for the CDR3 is TGTGCCAGTAGTACCCGACAGGGAAGGAGGTTTCAGTACTTC. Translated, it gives CASSTRQGRRFQYF.

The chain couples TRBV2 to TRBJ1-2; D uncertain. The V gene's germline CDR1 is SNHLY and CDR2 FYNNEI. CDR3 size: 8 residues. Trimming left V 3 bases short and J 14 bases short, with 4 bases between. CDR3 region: CASSEGTF. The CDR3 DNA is TGTGCCAGCAGTGAGGGGACCTTC.

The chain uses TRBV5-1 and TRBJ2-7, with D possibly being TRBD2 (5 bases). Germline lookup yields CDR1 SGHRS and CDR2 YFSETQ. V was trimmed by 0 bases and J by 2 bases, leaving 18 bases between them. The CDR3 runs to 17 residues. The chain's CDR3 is CASSLDGVTTPTYEQYF. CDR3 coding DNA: TGCGCCAGCAGCTTGGACGGGGTGACTACCCCGACCTACGAGCAGTACTTC.

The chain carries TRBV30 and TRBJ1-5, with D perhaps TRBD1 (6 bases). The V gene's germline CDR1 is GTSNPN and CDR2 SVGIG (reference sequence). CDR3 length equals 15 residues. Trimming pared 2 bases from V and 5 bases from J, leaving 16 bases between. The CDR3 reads CAWSTPRPGDQPQHF. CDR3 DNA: TGTGCCTGGAGTACCCCCCGGCCAGGGGATCAGCCCCAGCATTTT.

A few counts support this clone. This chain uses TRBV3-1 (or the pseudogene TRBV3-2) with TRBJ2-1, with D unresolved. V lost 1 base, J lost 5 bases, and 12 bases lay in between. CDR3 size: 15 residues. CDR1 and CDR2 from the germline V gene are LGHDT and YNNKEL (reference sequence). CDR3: CASSQVRFDNNEQFF. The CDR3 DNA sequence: TGTGCCAGCAGCCAAGTGCGGTTTGACAACAATGAGCAGTTCTTC.

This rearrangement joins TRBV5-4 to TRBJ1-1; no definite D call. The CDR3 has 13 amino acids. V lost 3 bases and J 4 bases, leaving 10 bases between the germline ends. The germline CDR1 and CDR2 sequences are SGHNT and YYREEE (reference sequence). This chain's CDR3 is CASSSQRGTEAFF. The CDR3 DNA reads TGTGCCAGCAGCTCCCAACGGGGCACTGAAGCTTTCTTT. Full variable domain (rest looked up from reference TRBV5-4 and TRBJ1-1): ETGVTQSPTHLIKTRGQQVTLRCSSQSGHNTVSWYQQALGQGPQFIFQYYREEENGRGNFPPRFSGLQFPNYSSELNVNALELDDSALYLCASSSQRGTEAFFGQGTRLTVV.

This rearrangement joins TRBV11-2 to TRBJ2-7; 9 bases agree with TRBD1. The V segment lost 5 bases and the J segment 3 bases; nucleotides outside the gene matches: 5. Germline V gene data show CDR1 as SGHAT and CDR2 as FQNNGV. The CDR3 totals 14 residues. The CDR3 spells CASSGGTGRYEQYF. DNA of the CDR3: TGTGCCAGCAGCGGAGGGACAGGGCGCTACGAGCAGTACTTC. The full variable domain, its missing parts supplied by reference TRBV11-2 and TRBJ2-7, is EAGVAQSPRYKIIEKRQSVAFWCNPISGHATLYWYQQILGQGPKLLIQFQNNGVVDDSQLPKDRFSAERLKGVDSTLKIQPAKLEDSAVYLCASSGGTGRYEQYFGPGTRLTVT.

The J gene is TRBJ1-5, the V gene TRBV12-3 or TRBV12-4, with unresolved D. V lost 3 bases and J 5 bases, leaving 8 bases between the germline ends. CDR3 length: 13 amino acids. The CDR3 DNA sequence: TGTGCCAGCAGTTTTACCCCATATCAGCCCCAGCATTTT. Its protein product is CASSFTPYQPQHF.

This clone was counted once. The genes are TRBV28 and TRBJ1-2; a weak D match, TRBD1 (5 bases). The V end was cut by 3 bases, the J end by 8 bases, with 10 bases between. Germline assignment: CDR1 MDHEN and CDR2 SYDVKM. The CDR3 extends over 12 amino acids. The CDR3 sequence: CASSLSRGGYTF. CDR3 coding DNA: TGTGCCAGCAGTTTGTCTAGGGGCGGCTACACCTTC.

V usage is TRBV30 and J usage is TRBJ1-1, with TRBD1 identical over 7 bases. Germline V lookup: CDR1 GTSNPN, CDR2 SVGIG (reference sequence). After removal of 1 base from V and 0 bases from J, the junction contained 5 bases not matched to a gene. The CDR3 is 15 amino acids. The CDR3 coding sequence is TGTGCCTGGAGTGAAGGGGGCTCCATGAACACTGAAGCTTTCTTT. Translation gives CAWSEGGSMNTEAFF.

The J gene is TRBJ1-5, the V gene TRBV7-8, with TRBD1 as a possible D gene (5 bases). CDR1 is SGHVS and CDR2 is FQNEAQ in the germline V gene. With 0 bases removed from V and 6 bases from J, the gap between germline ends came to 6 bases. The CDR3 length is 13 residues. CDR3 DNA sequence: TGTGCCAGCAGCTTAGCGCAGGGTCAGCCCCAGCATTTT. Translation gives CASSLAQGQPQHF.